A selection of T cell receptor beta chains follows, all from one sample in a study of cytomegalovirus exposure and HLA in healthy donors. The assay was immunoSEQ multiplex PCR, and TCRdb's table has in-frame clones only and misses some. This sample yields around 150,000 clones, of which around 77% are seen a single time; around 4.8% belongs to the top ten. The sample taken for sequencing was PBMCs. These receptors were taken from a man aged 25 to 40 in good health. The CDR3 runs from the conserved cysteine through the conserved F or W. The D gene is left open where the match is weak. Clone size, where shown, is once, few, many, or a class for clones that have expanded.

d_gene: .
j_gene: TRBJ1-2
len: 13
v_gene: TRBV6-5
abundance: .
CDR3aa: CASSEETGYGYTF
CDR3nt: TGTGCCAGCAGTGAAGAGACAGGCTATGGCTACACCTTC

d_gene: .
j_gene: TRBJ2-5
len: 13
v_gene: TRBV9
abundance: once
CDR3aa: CASSVGGVETQYF
CDR3nt: TGTGCCAGCAGCGTAGGGGGGGTTGAGACCCAGTACTTC

d_gene: .
j_gene: TRBJ1-2
len: 14
v_gene: TRBV6-5
abundance: .
CDR3aa: CASSNDMANYGYTF
CDR3nt: TGTGCCAGCAGTAATGACATGGCTAACTATGGCTACACCTTC

d_gene: TRBD1
j_gene: TRBJ1-1
len: 13
v_gene: TRBV2
abundance: .
CDR3aa: CAEGGQGYTEAFF
CDR3nt: TGTGCCGAGGGGGGACAGGGGTACACTGAAGCTTTCTTT

d_gene: .
j_gene: TRBJ1-1
len: 14
v_gene: TRBV10-1
abundance: .
CDR3aa: CASSQLTGNTEAFF
CDR3nt: TGCGCCAGCAGTCAATTGACAGGGAACACTGAAGCTTTCTTT

d_gene: .
j_gene: TRBJ2-7
len: 12
v_gene: TRBV5-1
abundance: .
CDR3aa: CASSIGNYEQYF
CDR3nt: TGCGCCAGCAGCATCGGGAACTACGAGCAGTACTTC

d_gene: .
j_gene: TRBJ1-5
len: 14
v_gene: TRBV7-2
abundance: .
CDR3aa: CASSPTAKGQPQHF
CDR3nt: TGTGCCAGCAGCCCGACAGCCAAGGGGCAGCCCCAGCATTTT

d_gene: .
j_gene: TRBJ2-5
len: 14
v_gene: TRBV25-1
abundance: .
CDR3aa: CASSDTGRVETQYF
CDR3nt: TGTGCCAGCAGTGATACAGGGAGGGTAGAGACCCAGTACTTC

d_gene: .
j_gene: TRBJ2-5
len: 15
v_gene: TRBV21-1
abundance: .
CDR3aa: CASSKGGQGRETQYF
CDR3nt: TGTGCCAGCAGCAAAGGAGGACAGGGTCGGGAGACCCAGTACTTC

d_gene: TRBD2
j_gene: TRBJ2-3
len: 16
v_gene: TRBV6-1
abundance: .
CDR3aa: CASSEHLAGLTDTQYF
CDR3nt: TGTGCCAGCAGTGAACATCTAGCGGGCCTCACAGATACGCAGTATTTT

d_gene: .
j_gene: TRBJ1-4
len: 16
v_gene: TRBV28
abundance: .
CDR3aa: CASSLNPRGLNEKLFF
CDR3nt: TGTGCCAGCAGTTTAAACCCCCGGGGACTTAATGAAAAACTGTTTTTT

d_gene: TRBD1
j_gene: TRBJ1-2
len: 15
v_gene: TRBV18
abundance: once
CDR3aa: CASSPRDSPNYGYTF
CDR3nt: TGTGCCAGCTCACCGCGGGACAGCCCTAACTATGGCTACACCTTC

d_gene: .
j_gene: TRBJ2-1
len: 14
v_gene: TRBV27
abundance: .
CDR3aa: CASSLSSYTNEQFF
CDR3nt: TGTGCCAGCAGTTTATCCAGTTATACCAATGAGCAGTTCTTC

d_gene: TRBD1
j_gene: TRBJ1-1
len: 15
v_gene: TRBV12-5
abundance: .
CDR3aa: CASGSAGTGSREAFF
CDR3nt: TGTGCTAGTGGTTCGGCCGGGACAGGGTCAAGGGAAGCTTTCTTT

d_gene: .
j_gene: TRBJ1-6
len: 13
v_gene: TRBV18
abundance: .
CDR3aa: CASSGELDSPLHF
CDR3nt: TGTGCCAGCTCCGGGGAACTGGATTCACCCCTCCACTTT

d_gene: .
j_gene: TRBJ1-2
len: 13
v_gene: TRBV10-2
abundance: .
CDR3aa: CASNGDTNYGYTF
CDR3nt: TGCGCCAGCAACGGCGACACCAACTATGGCTACACCTTC

d_gene: TRBD2
j_gene: TRBJ2-1
len: 17
v_gene: TRBV27
abundance: .
CDR3aa: CASSLWGVGTSGNEQFF
CDR3nt: TGTGCCAGCAGTTTATGGGGTGTTGGGACTAGCGGGAATGAGCAGTTCTTC

d_gene: .
j_gene: TRBJ1-6
len: 17
v_gene: TRBV10-3
abundance: .
CDR3aa: CAISREGVTPFNSPLHF
CDR3nt: TGTGCCATCAGTAGGGAAGGGGTGACCCCCTTTAATTCACCCCTCCACTTT

d_gene: .
j_gene: TRBJ2-5
len: 14
v_gene: TRBV11-3
abundance: .
CDR3aa: CASSISPDQETQYF
CDR3nt: TGTGCCAGCAGCATAAGCCCCGACCAAGAGACCCAGTACTTC

d_gene: TRBD1
j_gene: TRBJ1-5
len: 17
v_gene: TRBV4-1
abundance: .
CDR3aa: CASSQDPGQGIRQPQHF
CDR3nt: TGCGCCAGCAGCCAAGATCCGGGACAGGGAATTAGGCAGCCCCAGCATTTT

d_gene: TRBD2
j_gene: TRBJ2-1
len: 19
v_gene: TRBV19
abundance: few
CDR3aa: CASSNIGGGRPSSYNEQFF
CDR3nt: TGTGCCAGTAGTAACATTGGAGGCGGGAGGCCGAGCTCCTACAATGAGCAGTTCTTC

d_gene: .
j_gene: TRBJ1-6
len: 16
v_gene: TRBV5-4
abundance: .
CDR3aa: CASSGGPTAYNSPLHF
CDR3nt: TGTGCCAGCAGCGGGGGCCCAACAGCATATAATTCACCCCTCCACTTT

d_gene: TRBD1
j_gene: TRBJ2-7
len: 13
v_gene: TRBV6-1
abundance: .
CDR3aa: CATLRTGVYEQYF
CDR3nt: TGTGCCACCCTGAGGACAGGGGTTTACGAGCAGTACTTC

d_gene: .
j_gene: TRBJ2-3
len: 13
v_gene: TRBV27
abundance: .
CDR3aa: CASSWGRMGRQYF
CDR3nt: TGTGCCAGCAGTTGGGGCAGGATGGGTAGGCAGTATTTT

d_gene: TRBD1
j_gene: TRBJ2-1
len: 18
v_gene: TRBV4-1
abundance: .
CDR3aa: CASSQVTGGVRRSNEQFF
CDR3nt: TGCGCCAGCAGCCAAGTGACAGGGGGAGTCCGGCGGTCCAATGAGCAGTTCTTC

d_gene: .
j_gene: TRBJ1-1
len: 12
v_gene: TRBV27
abundance: once
CDR3aa: CASSAPGSEAFF
CDR3nt: TGTGCCAGCAGTGCCCCAGGGTCTGAAGCTTTCTTT

d_gene: .
j_gene: TRBJ1-1
len: 13
v_gene: TRBV7-9
abundance: .
CDR3aa: CASSLGRLTEAFF
CDR3nt: TGTGCCAGCAGCTTAGGCAGGCTAACTGAAGCTTTCTTT

d_gene: TRBD2
j_gene: TRBJ2-3
len: 16
v_gene: TRBV7-9
abundance: .
CDR3aa: CASSFGLAGGTDTQYF
CDR3nt: TGTGCCAGCAGCTTCGGACTAGCGGGCGGCACAGATACGCAGTATTTT

d_gene: TRBD2
j_gene: TRBJ2-7
len: 14
v_gene: TRBV6-6
abundance: .
CDR3aa: CASSPPGTNYEQYF
CDR3nt: TGTGCCAGCAGTCCCCCCGGGACTAACTACGAGCAGTACTTC

d_gene: .
j_gene: TRBJ2-3
len: 13
v_gene: TRBV15
abundance: .
CDR3aa: CATSRPERDTQYF
CDR3nt: TGTGCCACCAGCAGACCTGAGAGGGATACGCAGTATTTT

d_gene: TRBD1
j_gene: TRBJ1-6
len: 11
v_gene: TRBV2
abundance: .
CDR3aa: CASSELDRPGF
CDR3nt: TGTGCCAGCAGTGAATTGGACAGGCCGGGTTTT

d_gene: .
j_gene: TRBJ1-3
len: 13
v_gene: TRBV2
abundance: .
CDR3aa: CASNRQGEDTIYF
CDR3nt: TGTGCCAGCAATCGGCAGGGCGAGGACACCATATATTTT

d_gene: .
j_gene: TRBJ1-1
len: 15
v_gene: TRBV18
abundance: .
CDR3aa: CASSPGRHQNTEAFF
CDR3nt: TGTGCCAGCTCACCTGGTCGACACCAAAACACTGAAGCTTTCTTT

d_gene: .
j_gene: TRBJ1-4
len: 15
v_gene: TRBV4-2
abundance: .
CDR3aa: CASSQEGQGPEKLFF
CDR3nt: TGTGCCAGCAGCCAAGAGGGGCAGGGGCCTGAAAAACTGTTTTTT

d_gene: .
j_gene: TRBJ1-6
len: 13
v_gene: TRBV18
abundance: few
CDR3aa: CASSPGQNSPLHF
CDR3nt: TGTGCCAGCTCACCTGGACAGAATTCACCCCTCCACTTT

d_gene: TRBD2
j_gene: TRBJ2-7
len: 16
v_gene: TRBV6-5
abundance: once
CDR3aa: CASSYSLAGGDYEQYF
CDR3nt: TGTGCCAGCAGTTATTCACTAGCGGGGGGGGACTACGAGCAGTACTTC

d_gene: TRBD1
j_gene: TRBJ1-4
len: 13
v_gene: TRBV27
abundance: .
CDR3aa: CASSSTRGEKLFF
CDR3nt: TGTGCCAGCAGTTCCACCAGGGGGGAAAAACTGTTTTTT

d_gene: TRBD1
j_gene: TRBJ1-2
len: 14
v_gene: TRBV28
abundance: .
CDR3aa: CASTSGQGVYGYTF
CDR3nt: TGTGCCAGCACCTCGGGACAGGGGGTCTATGGCTACACCTTC

d_gene: TRBD2
j_gene: TRBJ2-1
len: 18
v_gene: TRBV30
abundance: few
CDR3aa: CAWRRPGTSGRSYNEQFF
CDR3nt: TGTGCCTGGAGGCGCCCCGGGACTAGCGGGAGGTCCTACAATGAGCAGTTCTTC

d_gene: .
j_gene: TRBJ2-7
len: 13
v_gene: TRBV18
abundance: .
CDR3aa: CASSPGRGNEQYF
CDR3nt: TGTGCCAGCTCACCCGGGCGGGGAAACGAGCAGTACTTC

d_gene: .
j_gene: TRBJ2-3
len: 14
v_gene: TRBV27
abundance: .
CDR3aa: CASSSPWGADTQYF
CDR3nt: TGTGCCAGCAGTTCCCCGTGGGGGGCAGATACGCAGTATTTT

d_gene: .
j_gene: TRBJ2-7
len: 14
v_gene: TRBV28
abundance: .
CDR3aa: CASSQIQLNYEQYF
CDR3nt: TGTGCCAGCAGTCAGATTCAGCTCAACTACGAGCAGTACTTC

d_gene: TRBD1
j_gene: TRBJ2-7
len: 14
v_gene: TRBV10-1
abundance: .
CDR3aa: CASSGQGRTYEQYF
CDR3nt: TGCGCCAGCAGCGGACAGGGTAGAACCTACGAGCAGTACTTC

d_gene: TRBD2
j_gene: TRBJ2-1
len: 15
v_gene: TRBV5-1
abundance: .
CDR3aa: CASSLSGSLHNEQFF
CDR3nt: TGCGCCAGCAGCTTGAGCGGGAGTCTCCACAATGAGCAGTTCTTC

d_gene: .
j_gene: TRBJ1-2
len: 14
v_gene: TRBV7-9
abundance: .
CDR3aa: CASSLGTSNYGYTF
CDR3nt: TGTGCCAGCAGCTTAGGCACTTCTAACTATGGCTACACCTTC

d_gene: .
j_gene: TRBJ2-7
len: 17
v_gene: TRBV1
abundance: once
CDR3aa: CTSSQPGRGTGAYEQYF
CDR3nt: TGCACCAGCAGCCAACCCGGTCGCGGGACAGGGGCTTACGAGCAGTACTTC

d_gene: TRBD2
j_gene: TRBJ2-3
len: 15
v_gene: TRBV19
abundance: .
CDR3aa: CASSDSGRSTDTQYF
CDR3nt: TGTGCCAGTAGTGATAGCGGGAGGAGCACAGATACGCAGTATTTT

d_gene: TRBD1
j_gene: TRBJ1-1
len: 15
v_gene: TRBV7-8
abundance: .
CDR3aa: CASSRSGTGEVRGFF
CDR3nt: TGTGCCAGCAGCCGCTCCGGGACAGGGGAAGTGAGGGGTTTCTTT

d_gene: .
j_gene: TRBJ2-1
len: 14
v_gene: TRBV21-1
abundance: .
CDR3aa: CASSSGLADNEQFF
CDR3nt: TGTGCCAGCAGCAGCGGACTAGCGGACAATGAGCAGTTCTTC

d_gene: .
j_gene: TRBJ2-5
len: 16
v_gene: TRBV7-8
abundance: .
CDR3aa: CASSDVAGAYQETQYF
CDR3nt: TGTGCCAGCAGCGACGTGGCGGGGGCGTACCAAGAGACCCAGTACTTC

d_gene: .
j_gene: TRBJ1-1
len: 15
v_gene: TRBV6-1
abundance: .
CDR3aa: CASSEARGGYTEAFF
CDR3nt: TGTGCCAGCAGTGAAGCTAGGGGAGGGTACACTGAAGCTTTCTTT

d_gene: .
j_gene: TRBJ2-7
len: 15
v_gene: TRBV11-3
abundance: .
CDR3aa: CASSSGGTGTYEQYF
CDR3nt: TGTGCCAGCAGCTCAGGGGGGACGGGGACCTACGAGCAGTACTTC

d_gene: TRBD1
j_gene: TRBJ2-2
len: 15
v_gene: TRBV5-1
abundance: .
CDR3aa: CASSEWTGSVGELFF
CDR3nt: TGCGCCAGCAGCGAATGGACAGGGAGTGTCGGGGAGCTGTTTTTT

d_gene: .
j_gene: TRBJ2-7
len: 12
v_gene: TRBV18
abundance: .
CDR3aa: CASSRAGDEQYF
CDR3nt: TGTGCCAGCTCGCGAGCAGGGGACGAGCAGTACTTC

d_gene: .
j_gene: TRBJ2-1
len: 13
v_gene: TRBV7-6
abundance: .
CDR3aa: CASRRSLYNEQFF
CDR3nt: TGTGCCAGCAGGAGGAGTCTCTACAATGAGCAGTTCTTC